A selection of T cell receptor beta chains follows, all from one sample in a study of blood T cell repertoires in COVID-19. Measured with immunoSEQ multiplex PCR; TCRdb has only the in-frame clones, and not every one. The sample holds about 190,000 clones, 85% to 90% seen once. The sample taken for sequencing was peripheral blood. Receptor source: a man aged 40-50 years with active or convalescent COVID-19. Both conserved end residues are trimmed from each CDR3. The order of the fields is CDR3 length, V gene, J gene, CDR3 protein.

13	TRBV18	TRBJ2-3	ASSPSRGGTDTQY
12	TRBV7-8	TRBJ2-7	ASSSNRGSYEQY
13	TRBV18	TRBJ1-3	ASSPQGAYGNTIY
12	TRBV7-9	TRBJ2-7	ASSYGTSSYEQY
9	TRBV16	TRBJ2-1	ASSRRDREF
11	TRBV12-3/TRBV12-4	TRBJ1-5	ASRRQEGQPQH
13	TRBV4-1	TRBJ1-5	ASSQGLGSNQPQH
13	TRBV5-5	TRBJ1-5	ASSEGVVGNQPQH
12	TRBV10-3	TRBJ1-1	AISENRIGTEAF
14	TRBV19	TRBJ1-2	ASTLGDRVANYGYT
14	TRBV7-8	TRBJ1-5	ASSSTGGTSNQPQH
13	TRBV12-5	TRBJ2-3	ASGLVVQGGDTQY
10	TRBV7-9	TRBJ1-3	ASSLSTNTIY
11	TRBV6-1	TRBJ2-1	ASSEGQNNEQF
12	TRBV19	TRBJ1-5	ASRVTGQNQPQH
12	TRBV2	TRBJ2-5	ASSETRGEETQY
10	TRBV19	TRBJ1-2	ASRGGGGGYT
15	TRBV19	TRBJ2-2	ASSIGLAGENTGELF
11	TRBV6-5	TRBJ1-4	ASFRTVGEKLF
15	TRBV4-3	TRBJ1-2	ASSQVLLGQGHYGYT
14	TRBV6-2/TRBV6-3	TRBJ2-1	ASSYLYTSQNNEQF
12	TRBV9	TRBJ1-2	ASSAGGGNYGYT
12	TRBV6-5	TRBJ1-2	ASSSTPDRGGYT
12	TRBV28	TRBJ1-1	ASIPGRVNTEAF
11	TRBV7-6	TRBJ2-5	ASSLDMQETQY
13	TRBV2	TRBJ2-2	ASSGIPGLVGELF
11	TRBV12-3/TRBV12-4	TRBJ2-5	ASSLARGETQY
8	TRBV28	TRBJ2-3	ASSHTTQY
14	TRBV6-2/TRBV6-3	TRBJ2-1	ASSYSMGGGLDEQF
14	TRBV30	TRBJ1-3	AWSVNPRLSGNTIY
14	TRBV7-9	TRBJ1-4	ASSGLRTAPSEKLF
14	TRBV27	TRBJ2-2	ASSSSGGVRTGELF
13	TRBV5-1	TRBJ1-2	ASSLQQGPFYGYT
14	TRBV24-1	TRBJ2-5	ATSAPGTSGDETQY
15	TRBV30	TRBJ1-2	AWSFDRTAGINYGYT
16	TRBV4-1	TRBJ2-7	ASSQGFRGSRTNYEQY
12	TRBV11-2	TRBJ2-5	ASSLVAGTSTLY
14	TRBV21-1	TRBJ1-5	ASEYLGAPGNQPQH
11	TRBV5-6	TRBJ2-5	ASSPQGWETQY
11	TRBV14	TRBJ2-1	ASSWSSYNEQF
11	TRBV7-8	TRBJ2-1	ASSVVAYNEQF
14	TRBV28	TRBJ2-5	ASSFMTSGLQETQY
13	TRBV7-8	TRBJ1-3	ASSLGTGGLSTIY
11	TRBV5-5	TRBJ1-3	ASSLSSGNTIY
16	TRBV19	TRBJ1-1	ASSNFGTGVGRNTEAF
13	TRBV27	TRBJ2-7	ASSEGGGGSYEQY
11	TRBV6-5	TRBJ2-7	ASSPGGSYEQY
12	TRBV30	TRBJ1-6	AWSAGSYNSPLH
13	TRBV2	TRBJ1-6	ASKQGRSYNSPLH
12	TRBV11-3	TRBJ2-1	ASSLGPQQGGQF
13	TRBV29-1	TRBJ1-4	SVEGTWTGDEKLF
16	TRBV29-1	TRBJ2-2	SVEDPLAGQIGDGELF
12	TRBV5-8	TRBJ1-5	ASSLRRSPEPQH
13	TRBV6-4	TRBJ2-1	ASRVLAGGTNEQF
13	TRBV7-9	TRBJ2-1	ASSPGTGIHNEQF
13	TRBV15	TRBJ1-3	ATSRQGEAGNTIY
12	TRBV7-9	TRBJ2-7	ASSPQGVEDEQY
13	TRBV7-9	TRBJ1-1	ASRFGTGRNTEAF
13	TRBV25-1	TRBJ1-3	ASSETGISGNTIY